This T cell receptor (beta chain) was profiled in a study of cytomegalovirus exposure and HLA in healthy donors. General study results and limits: The authors listed about 170 TCR beta chains as cytomegalovirus-associated.

The table came from immunoSEQ multiplex PCR; TCRdb's copy has only in-frame clones and leaves some out. The sample includes about 180,000 clones, roughly 85% of them seen just once. The CDR3 is 12 amino acids. Germline assignment: CDR1 MGHDK and CDR2 SYGVNS. The V and J ends lost 3 bases and 3 bases respectively, with 6 bases between them. Of note for this clone: Its antigen is not identified.

This TCR was recovered from a man younger than 35 in good health and CMV-seropositive. Material: PBMCs. The V call is TRBV25-1, the J call TRBJ2-7; D gene ambiguous. Here the CDR3 reads CASSDSLYEQYF. The CDR3 coding sequence is TGTGCCAGCAGTGATTCTCTCTACGAGCAGTACTTC.